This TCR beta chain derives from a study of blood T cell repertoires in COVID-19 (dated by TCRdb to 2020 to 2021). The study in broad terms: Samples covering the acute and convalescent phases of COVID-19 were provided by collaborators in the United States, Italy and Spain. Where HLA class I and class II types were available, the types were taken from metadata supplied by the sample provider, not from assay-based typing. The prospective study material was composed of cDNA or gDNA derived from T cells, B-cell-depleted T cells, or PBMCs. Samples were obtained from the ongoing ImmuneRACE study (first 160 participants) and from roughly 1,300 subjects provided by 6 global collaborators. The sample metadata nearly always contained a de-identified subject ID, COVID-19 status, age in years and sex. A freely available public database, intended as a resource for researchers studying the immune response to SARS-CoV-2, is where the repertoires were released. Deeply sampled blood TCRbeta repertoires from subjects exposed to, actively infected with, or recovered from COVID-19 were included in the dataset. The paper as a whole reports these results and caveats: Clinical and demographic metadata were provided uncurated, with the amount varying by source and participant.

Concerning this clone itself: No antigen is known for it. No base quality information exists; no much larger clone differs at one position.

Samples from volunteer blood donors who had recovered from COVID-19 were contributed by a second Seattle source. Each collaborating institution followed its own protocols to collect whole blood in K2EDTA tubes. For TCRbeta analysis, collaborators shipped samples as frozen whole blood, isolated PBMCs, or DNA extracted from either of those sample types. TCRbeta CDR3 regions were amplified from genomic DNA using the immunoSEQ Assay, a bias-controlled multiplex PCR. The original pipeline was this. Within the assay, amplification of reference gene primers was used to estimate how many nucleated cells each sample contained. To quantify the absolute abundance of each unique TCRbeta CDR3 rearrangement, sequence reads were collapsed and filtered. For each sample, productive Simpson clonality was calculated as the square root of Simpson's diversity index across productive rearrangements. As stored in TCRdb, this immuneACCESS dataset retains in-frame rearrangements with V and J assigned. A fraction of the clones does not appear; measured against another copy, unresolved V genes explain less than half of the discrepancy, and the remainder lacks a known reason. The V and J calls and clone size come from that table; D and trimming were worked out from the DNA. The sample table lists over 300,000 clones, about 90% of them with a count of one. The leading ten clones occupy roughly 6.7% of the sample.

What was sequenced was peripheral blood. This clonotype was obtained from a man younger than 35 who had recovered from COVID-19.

The nucleotide sequence reads as follows: TGTGCCAGCAGTCATCCGAGACAGGGGGCTTCCTACGAGCAGTACTTC. Its product reads: CASSHPRQGASYEQYF. The chain employs TRBV7-9 and TRBJ2-7; 10 bases in between match TRBD1. The junction shows trimming of 6 bases on V and 1 base on J, and the gene matches do not reach 9 bases of it. Its CDR3 holds 16 amino acids, cysteine through phenylalanine. Just CDR3 DNA is preserved here, 48 bases in frame from base 1. From a lookup of the germline V gene (reference sequence), CDR1 and CDR2 are SEHNR and FQNEAQ.